The clone carrying this TCR beta chain was picked up one time. Its antigen is undetermined. Time point given: baseline pretreatment blood. Treatment noted: 15 Gy SBRT to primary tumor, nephrectomy 4 weeks later. Blood was sampled at baseline, 2 weeks and 4 weeks after SBRT. Germline CDR1 reads SGHNT; CDR2 reads YYREEE (reference sequence). The V and J ends lost 3 bases and 10 bases, in that order; junction bases with no gene match: 6. The CDR3 spans 13 residues. Repertoires were generated with immunoSEQ multiplex PCR, while TCRdb's copy carries only in-frame clones and drops some. Of tens of thousands of clones listed, more than 75% are singletons. This sample is part of a study of radiation and T cells in renal cell carcinoma. Study observations and caveats: Baseline intratumoral clonotype presence is unknown without pretreatment biopsies.

This TCR came from a man aged 55 to 70 with renal cell carcinoma. Specimen: blood, collected from a patient whose treatment included radiotherapy and nephrectomy. The chain couples TRBV5-4 to TRBJ2-1; 8 nucleotides agree with TRBD2. For the CDR3, the DNA is TGTGCCAGCAGCTCCCATAGCGGGACCGAGCAGTTCTTC. Its protein is CASSSHSGTEQFF.